A single sample is the source of the 18 T cell receptor beta chains below, sequenced in a study of metastatic and nonmetastatic thyroid tumors. Before thyroid surgery, none of the patients had received any treatment. TCRdb reanalyzed the PCR reads with MiXCR. The sample includes about 90,000 clones, around 9.1% seen only once; the top ten take 8.8%. Sequences were obtained from blood. Receptor source: a female donor with papillary thyroid cancer or a benign thyroid nodule (not recorded which). Some clones in this sample may be carry-over from other donors' samples.

This clone was seen ten or more times. The rearrangement joins TRBV5-1 to TRBJ2-7, with D possibly TRBD2 on 6 matching bases. V was cut by 0 bases and J by 6 bases, with 19 bases left in between. The germline V gene encodes CDR1 SGHRS and CDR2 YFSETQ. The CDR3 has 16 residues. DNA of the CDR3: TGCGCCAGCAGCTTGGAATGGGCGGGGACCGCCGGCGAGCAGTACTTC. It encodes CASSLEWAGTAGEQYF.

A note on this clone: The sample carries other DNA sequences with the same CDR3. The genes are TRBV5-1 and TRBJ1-6, with a tentative D call TRBD1 (6 bases). The CDR3 extends over 16 amino acids. Trimming cost V 4 bases and J 5 bases, with 16 bases left between them. In germline, CDR1 is SGHRS, CDR2 YFSETQ. In nucleotides, the CDR3 is TGCGCCAGCAGCCCAGACGGGACATTTAATAATTCACCCCTCCACTTT. Translation gives CASSPDGTFNNSPLHF. Based on the CDR3 plus reference TRBV5-1 and TRBJ1-6, the full variable domain is KAGVTQTPRYLIKTRGQQVTLSCSPISGHRSVSWYQQTPGQGLQFLFEYFSETQRNKGNFPGRFSGRQFSNSRSEMNVSTLELGDSALYLCASSPDGTFNNSPLHFGNGTRLTVT.

In its sample, this clone was seen many times. The gene calls are TRBV7-3 and TRBJ1-1, with TRBD1 matching over 7 bases. V dropped 1 base and J dropped 2; count of bases not matched to a gene: 1. The germline V gene has CDR1 SGHTA and CDR2 FQGTGA. The CDR3 sequence is 14 residues long. The CDR3 reads CASSLIGGNTEAFF. CDR3 nucleotides: TGTGCCAGCAGCTTAATAGGGGGCAACACTGAAGCTTTCTTT.

This clone has at least ten counts. The rearrangement links TRBV20-1 to TRBJ1-1; no definite D call. The germline gives CDR1 DFQATT, CDR2 SNEGSKA (reference sequence). This CDR3 contains 13 residues. V shed 1 base and J shed 1 base, with 7 bases lying between them. The CDR3 region is CSARAAQNTEAFF. CDR3 coding DNA: TGCAGTGCTAGAGCAGCACAGAACACTGAAGCTTTCTTT.

This clone was picked up many times. The rearrangement joins TRBV20-1 to TRBJ2-7; unclear D gene. The V and J ends lost 0 bases and 2 bases respectively, with 14 bases between them. The CDR3 sequence is 15 residues long. CDR1 DFQATT and CDR2 SNEGSKA come from the germline V gene (reference sequence). CDR3 coding DNA: TGCAGTGCTAGAGAGGCGGAAATGGGCCCCTACGAGCAGTACTTC. This gives the protein CSAREAEMGPYEQYF.

This clone was seen at least ten times. The genes are TRBV19 and TRBJ1-2, with D perhaps matching TRBD1 (5 bases). The germline V and J ends were trimmed by 5 bases and 6 bases, with 16 bases remaining between them. This CDR3 has 14 residues. In germline, CDR1 is LNHDA, CDR2 SQIVND (reference sequence). In nucleotides, the CDR3 is TGTGCCAGTAGTCCCGGGGCTCGACGTAATGGCTACACCTTC. Amino acid sequence: CASSPGARRNGYTF.

This clone was found a few times. The chain combines TRBV6-1 with TRBJ2-3, with D uncertain. CDR3 size: 14 residues. Germline loops: CDR1 MNHNS, CDR2 SASEGT. V lost 7 bases and J 2 bases, leaving 13 bases between the germline ends. DNA of the CDR3: TGTGCCAGCAAGCCTCTCGCGGACACAGATACGCAGTATTTT. This codes for CASKPLADTDTQYF.

The sample holds one count of this clone. This may stem from a read error, because a much larger clone lies one nucleotide away. The chain recombines TRBV28 with TRBJ2-5, with D tentatively TRBD2 (6 bases). CDR1 MDHEN and CDR2 SYDVKM come from the germline V gene. CDR3 size: 15 residues. Trimming cost V 5 bases and J 3 bases, with 16 bases left between them. The DNA of the CDR3 is TGTGCCAGCAGTCGGTCCGGGACTCACAAAGAGACCCAGTACTTC. It encodes CASSRSGTHKETQYF.

In this sample, this clone turned up many times. V gene TRBV5-1 combines with J gene TRBJ2-7, with a weak D call TRBD1 (6 bases). The germline CDR1 and CDR2 sequences are SGHRS and YFSETQ. V was trimmed by 3 bases and J by 1 base, leaving 11 bases between them. The CDR3 has 14 residues. DNA for the CDR3: TGCGCCAGCAGCTGGACAGATGATTCCTACGAGCAGTACTTC. Encoded protein: CASSWTDDSYEQYF.

This clone was counted at least ten times. V gene TRBV2 combines with J gene TRBJ2-7, with a tentative D call TRBD2 (6 bases). The ends were cut back, 4 bases at V and 7 bases at J, with 11 bases in the middle. Per the germline V gene, CDR1 is SNHLY and CDR2 is FYNNEI. The CDR3 covers 12 residues. The CDR3 region has the DNA TGTGCCAGCAGTGGTCGTGGGGGGGAGCAGTACTTC. This gives the protein CASSGRGGEQYF.

This clone has a count of ten or more. The chain joins TRBV30 to TRBJ2-7; possibly TRBD1 for D (5 bases). Trimming took off 5 bases at V and 5 bases at J, with 10 bases between the two ends. There are 11 residues in the CDR3. In germline, CDR1 is GTSNPN, CDR2 SVGIG (reference sequence). The CDR3 region has the DNA TGTGCCTGGGCAGACAGTAACGAGCAGTACTTC. Protein sequence: CAWADSNEQYF. The complete variable domain, with remaining parts taken from reference TRBV30 and TRBJ2-7, reads SQTIHQWPATLVQPVGSPLSLECTVEGTSNPNLYWYRQAAGRGLQLLFYSVGIGQISSEVPQNLSASRPQDRQFILSSKKLLLSDSGFYLCAWADSNEQYFGPGTRLTVT.

The chain couples TRBV5-1 to TRBJ2-2; D is ambiguous. The germline CDR1 and CDR2 sequences are SGHRS and YFSETQ. CDR3 length equals 14 residues. Between the trimmed V and J ends, which lost 4 bases and 5 bases, there was a span of 12 bases. CDR3 sequence reads: CASSLSSSTGELFF. The CDR3 DNA reads TGCGCCAGCAGCCTATCCTCTAGTACCGGGGAGCTGTTTTTT. The full variable domain, with the rest looked up from reference TRBV5-1 and TRBJ2-2, is KAGVTQTPRYLIKTRGQQVTLSCSPISGHRSVSWYQQTPGQGLQFLFEYFSETQRNKGNFPGRFSGRQFSNSRSEMNVSTLELGDSALYLCASSLSSSTGELFFGEGSRLTVL.

This clone was counted many times. The V gene is TRBV12-3 or TRBV12-4, the J gene TRBJ2-6; 7 bases fit TRBD1. With V trimmed by 6 bases and J by 0 bases, 5 bases remained unmatched. The CDR3 runs 16 residues. In DNA, the CDR3 is TGTGCCAGCAGCCGGGACAGCCGCTCTGGGGCCAACGTCCTGACTTTC. This sequence encodes CASSRDSRSGANVLTF.

The chain joins TRBV10-3 to TRBJ2-5; D gene uncertain. V lost 10 bases to trimming and J lost 3 bases, with 12 bases between them. The CDR3 runs 12 residues. CDR1 is ENHRY, CDR2 SYGVKD, per germline. The CDR3 coding sequence is TGTGCCACCCTGGACGTGGAAGAGACCCAGTACTTC. Encoded protein: CATLDVEETQYF.

This clone was detected many times. The chain recombines TRBV19 with TRBJ2-7, with 9 bases aligning to TRBD1. The CDR3 totals 13 residues. The V gene's germline CDR1 is LNHDA and CDR2 SQIVND (reference sequence). J was trimmed by 7 bases and V by 4 bases; bases with no gene match: 5. The CDR3 coding sequence is TGTGCCAGTAGTACCTCGGACAGGGGAGAGCAGTACTTC. This sequence encodes CASSTSDRGEQYF.

This clone has at least ten counts. This chain joins TRBV7-9 and TRBJ1-2, with TRBD1 matching over 7 bases. The CDR3 runs 15 residues. V gave up 5 bases and J gave up 1 base; unmatched junction bases: 7. Germline lookup yields CDR1 SEHNR and CDR2 FQNEAQ (reference sequence). CDR3 region: CASSPATGNNYGYTF. CDR3 in DNA: TGTGCCAGCAGCCCGGCGACAGGGAATAACTATGGCTACACCTTC. Complete variable domain (other parts from reference TRBV7-9 and TRBJ1-2): DTGVSQNPRHKITKRGQNVTFRCDPISEHNRLYWYRQTLGQGPEFLTYFQNEAQLEKSRLLSDRFSAERPKGSFSTLEIQRTEQGDSAMYLCASSPATGNNYGYTFGSGTRLTVV.

In this sample, this clone turned up many times. The V call is TRBV5-1, the J call TRBJ2-3; TRBD1 agrees at 8 bases. Trimming cost V 0 bases and J 4 bases; bases outside gene matches: 1. CDR3 length equals 14 residues. Germline CDR1 and CDR2: SGHRS and YFSETQ. This CDR3 reads CASSLGQGSDTQYF. Written as DNA, the CDR3 is TGCGCCAGCAGCTTGGGACAGGGGTCAGATACGCAGTATTTT.

This clone was seen repeatedly, ten times or more. The chain uses TRBV6-4 and TRBJ1-1, with D possibly TRBD1 on 6 matching bases. This CDR3 has 14 amino acids. Germline V lookup: CDR1 MRHNA, CDR2 SNTAGT. Trimming left V 6 bases short and J 6 bases short, with 17 bases between. The CDR3 DNA is TGTGCCAGCAGCGGACTAGAAAGGGGGGCTGAAGCTTTCTTT. Its protein product is CASSGLERGAEAFF.